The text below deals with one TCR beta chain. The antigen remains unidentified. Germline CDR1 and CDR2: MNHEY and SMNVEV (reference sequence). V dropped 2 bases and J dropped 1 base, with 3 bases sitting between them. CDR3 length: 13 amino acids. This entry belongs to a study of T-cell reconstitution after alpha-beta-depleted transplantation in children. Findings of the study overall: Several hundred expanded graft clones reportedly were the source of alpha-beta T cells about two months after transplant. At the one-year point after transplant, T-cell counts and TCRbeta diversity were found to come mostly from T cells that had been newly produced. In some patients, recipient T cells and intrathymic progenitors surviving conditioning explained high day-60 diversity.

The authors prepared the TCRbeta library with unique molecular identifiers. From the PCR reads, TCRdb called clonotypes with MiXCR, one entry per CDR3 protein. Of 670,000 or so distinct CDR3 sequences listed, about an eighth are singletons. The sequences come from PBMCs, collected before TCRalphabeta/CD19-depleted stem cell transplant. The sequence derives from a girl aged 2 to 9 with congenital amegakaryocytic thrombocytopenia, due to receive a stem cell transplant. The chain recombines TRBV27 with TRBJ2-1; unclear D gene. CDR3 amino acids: CASSLKSYNEQFF. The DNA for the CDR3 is TGTGCCAGCAGTTTAAAGTCCTACAATGAGCAGTTCTTC.